One T cell receptor beta chain is described in this entry. What it recognizes is unknown. The data belong to a study of graft-versus-host responses after intestinal transplantation. Study-wide context: The transplants performed in recipients were multivisceral, liver-intestinal, or isolated intestinal. Study conclusions and caveats: There was an association between peak levels of circulating GvH clones and early post-transplant HvG declines. GvH clones surfaced in recipient marrow, some emerging earlier in ileum or blood.

Assay: immunoSEQ multiplex PCR; the TCRdb copy retains only in-frame clones and omits some. The sample contains around 100,000 clones, about 88% of which appear only once. The clonotype originates from a human donor who was the organ donor for an intestinal transplant. Sequencing used unstimulated CD4+ T cells sorted from spleen or lymph node cells, obtained before transplant.

The CDR3 bases are TGTGCCAGCAGCCGAGACTTCCAAGAGACCCAGTACTTC. Translating it yields CASSRDFQETQYF. V usage is TRBV9 and J usage is TRBJ2-5; the D is unclear. V lost 4 bases and J lost 1, with 8 bases in between. The CDR3 loop spans 13 amino acids. Germline V gene sequence: CDR1 SGDLS, CDR2 YYNGEE.